Following are 3 T cell receptor beta chains from one sample sequenced in a study of blood T cell repertoires in COVID-19. The table came from immunoSEQ multiplex PCR; TCRdb's copy has only in-frame clones and leaves some out. The table has 240,000 or so clones, 86% seen once; the top ten hold less than 4%. What was sequenced was PBMCs or T cells enriched from blood (not recorded which). The receptors here all came from a middle-aged woman with acute COVID-19.

This rearrangement joins TRBV9 to TRBJ2-1; 14 nucleotides align to TRBD2. The V gene end was trimmed by 4 bases and the J gene end by 8 bases; junction bases not matched to a gene: 11. In germline, CDR1 is SGDLS, CDR2 YYNGEE. CDR3 length: 17 amino acids. This CDR3 is CASSITTGTSGRDEQFF. The CDR3 nucleotides are TGTGCCAGCAGCATAACTACAGGGACTAGCGGGAGAGATGAGCAGTTCTTC.

The table lists this clone with a few counts. Other DNA sequences of this sample code for an identical CDR3. The chain links TRBV18 to TRBJ2-5; D is perhaps TRBD2 (6 bases). Trimming removed 1 base at V and 1 base at J, with 10 bases between. Germline assignment: CDR1 KGHSH and CDR2 LQKENI. This CDR3 has 15 amino acids. The CDR3 bases are TGTGCCAGCTCACCACGTAGCGGAGTCCAAGAGACCCAGTACTTC. Protein product: CASSPRSGVQETQYF.

The V gene is TRBV6-6, the J gene TRBJ1-1; D unresolved. In germline, CDR1 is MNHNY, CDR2 SVGAGI (reference sequence). The V end was cut by 7 bases, the J end by 10 bases, with 13 bases between. The CDR3 has 11 amino acids. In nucleotides, the CDR3 is TGTGCCAGCACCGGTGGAGACGGAGCTTTCTTT. This gives the protein CASTGGDGAFF.